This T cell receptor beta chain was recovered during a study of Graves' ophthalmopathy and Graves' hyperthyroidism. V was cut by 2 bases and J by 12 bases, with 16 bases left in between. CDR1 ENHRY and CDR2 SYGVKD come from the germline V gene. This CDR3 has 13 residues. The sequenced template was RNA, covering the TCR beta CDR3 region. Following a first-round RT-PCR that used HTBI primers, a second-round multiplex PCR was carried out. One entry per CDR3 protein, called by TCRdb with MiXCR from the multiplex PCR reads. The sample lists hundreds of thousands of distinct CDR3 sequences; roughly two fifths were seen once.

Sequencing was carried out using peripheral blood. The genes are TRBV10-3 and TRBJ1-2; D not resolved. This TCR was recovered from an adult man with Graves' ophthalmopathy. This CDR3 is CAISEGEGSGNTF. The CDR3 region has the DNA TGTGCCATCAGTGAGGGTGAGGGATCTGGAAACACCTTC.